These T cell receptor beta chains were read from a single sample in a study of cytomegalovirus exposure and HLA in healthy donors. Profiled with immunoSEQ multiplex PCR; TCRdb holds only in-frame clones, not every one. The sample holds about 110,000 clones, roughly 69% seen once. The specimen was PBMCs. Receptors originate from a man aged 50-60 years in good health and CMV-seropositive. Both conserved end residues are part of each CDR3. The order of the fields is J gene, clone size, D gene, V gene, CDR3 protein, CDR3 DNA. A D gene is named only where the DNA matches it firmly. Clone size is given for some rows only: seen once, a few or many times, or a class if the clone is expanded.

j_gene: TRBJ1-1; abundance: NA; d_gene: TRBD1; v_gene: TRBV6-1; CDR3aa: CASSELGTAGDGAFF; CDR3nt: TGTGCCAGCAGTGAATTGGGGACAGCTGGGGATGGAGCTTTCTTT
j_gene: TRBJ1-2; abundance: NA; d_gene: TRBD1; v_gene: TRBV5-1; CDR3aa: CATRQGANYGYTF; CDR3nt: TGCGCCACCCGACAGGGGGCTAACTATGGCTACACCTTC
j_gene: TRBJ1-1; abundance: NA; d_gene: NA; v_gene: TRBV4-2; CDR3aa: CARRKYTEAFF; CDR3nt: TGTGCCAGGAGAAAGTACACTGAAGCTTTCTTT
j_gene: TRBJ1-5; abundance: few; d_gene: NA; v_gene: TRBV4-1; CDR3aa: CASSQDDERGQPQHF; CDR3nt: TGCGCCAGCAGCCAAGATGACGAACGGGGTCAGCCCCAGCATTTT
j_gene: TRBJ2-3; abundance: NA; d_gene: NA; v_gene: TRBV7-7; CDR3aa: CASSLVGGRTDTQYF; CDR3nt: TGTGCCAGCAGCTTAGTTGGGGGGAGGACAGATACGCAGTATTTT
j_gene: TRBJ2-7; abundance: NA; d_gene: NA; v_gene: TRBV5-6; CDR3aa: CASSFGQLGHSEQYF; CDR3nt: TGTGCCAGCAGCTTTGGCCAATTAGGACACTCCGAGCAGTACTTC
j_gene: TRBJ2-7; abundance: NA; d_gene: TRBD2; v_gene: TRBV25-1; CDR3aa: CASSERTSGLYEQYF; CDR3nt: TGTGCCAGCAGTGAAAGGACTAGCGGCCTCTACGAGCAGTACTTC
j_gene: TRBJ1-4; abundance: NA; d_gene: TRBD1; v_gene: TRBV7-9; CDR3aa: CASSSGTGNEKLFF; CDR3nt: TGTGCCAGCAGCTCCGGGACAGGAAATGAAAAACTGTTTTTT
j_gene: TRBJ2-1; abundance: NA; d_gene: NA; v_gene: TRBV2; CDR3aa: CSSHYYSYNEQFF; CDR3nt: TGCTCGTCACATTACTATTCCTACAATGAGCAGTTCTTC
j_gene: TRBJ1-2; abundance: NA; d_gene: NA; v_gene: TRBV29-1; CDR3aa: CSVEEGARYGYTF; CDR3nt: TGCAGCGTTGAAGAGGGGGCGCGCTATGGCTACACCTTC
j_gene: TRBJ2-7; abundance: once; d_gene: NA; v_gene: TRBV10-3; CDR3aa: CAISDTGATYEQYF; CDR3nt: TGTGCCATCAGTGATACGGGAGCAACCTACGAGCAGTACTTC
j_gene: TRBJ2-1; abundance: once; d_gene: NA; v_gene: TRBV5-1; CDR3aa: CASRGDFYNEQFF; CDR3nt: TGCGCCAGCAGGGGGGACTTCTACAATGAGCAGTTCTTC
j_gene: TRBJ2-7; abundance: NA; d_gene: TRBD1; v_gene: TRBV19; CDR3aa: CASSGQGVYEQYF; CDR3nt: TGTGCCAGTAGCGGACAGGGGGTTTACGAGCAGTACTTC
j_gene: TRBJ1-1; abundance: NA; d_gene: TRBD1; v_gene: TRBV5-1; CDR3aa: CASSLYRGPQTEAFF; CDR3nt: TGCGCCAGCAGCTTATACAGGGGCCCCCAGACTGAAGCTTTCTTT
j_gene: TRBJ1-1; abundance: NA; d_gene: TRBD1; v_gene: TRBV18; CDR3aa: CASSPTGGGGTEAFF; CDR3nt: TGTGCCAGCTCCCCAACAGGGGGCGGGGGCACTGAAGCTTTCTTT
j_gene: TRBJ2-1; abundance: NA; d_gene: NA; v_gene: TRBV9; CDR3aa: CASSPPPRKAEQFF; CDR3nt: TGTGCCAGCAGCCCGCCCCCGAGGAAGGCTGAGCAGTTCTTC
j_gene: TRBJ1-2; abundance: NA; d_gene: NA; v_gene: TRBV10-3; CDR3aa: CAISEFGANYGYTF; CDR3nt: TGTGCCATCAGTGAGTTCGGGGCTAACTATGGCTACACCTTC